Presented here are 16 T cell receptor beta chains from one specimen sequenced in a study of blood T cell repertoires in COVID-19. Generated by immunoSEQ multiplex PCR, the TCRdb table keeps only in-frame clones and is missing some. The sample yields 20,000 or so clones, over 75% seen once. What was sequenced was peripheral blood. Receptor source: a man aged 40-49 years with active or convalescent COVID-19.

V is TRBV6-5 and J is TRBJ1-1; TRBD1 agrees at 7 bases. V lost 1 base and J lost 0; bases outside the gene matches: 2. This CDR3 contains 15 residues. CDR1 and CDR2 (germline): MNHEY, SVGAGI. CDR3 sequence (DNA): TGTGCCAGCAGTTACTGGGACAGCATGAACACTGAAGCTTTCTTT. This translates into CASSYWDSMNTEAFF.

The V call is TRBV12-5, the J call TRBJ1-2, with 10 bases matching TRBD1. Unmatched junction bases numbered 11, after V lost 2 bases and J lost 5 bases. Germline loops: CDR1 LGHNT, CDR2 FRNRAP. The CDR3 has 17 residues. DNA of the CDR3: TGTGCTAGTGGTTTGTTACCCCCGGGACAGGGGAGATATGGCTACACCTTC. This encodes CASGLLPPGQGRYGYTF. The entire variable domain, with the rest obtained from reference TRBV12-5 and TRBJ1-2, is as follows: DARVTQTPRHKVTEMGQEVTMRCQPILGHNTVFWYRQTMMQGLELLAYFRNRAPLDDSGMPKDRFSAEMPDATLATLKIQPSEPRDSAVYFCASGLLPPGQGRYGYTFGSGTRLTVV.

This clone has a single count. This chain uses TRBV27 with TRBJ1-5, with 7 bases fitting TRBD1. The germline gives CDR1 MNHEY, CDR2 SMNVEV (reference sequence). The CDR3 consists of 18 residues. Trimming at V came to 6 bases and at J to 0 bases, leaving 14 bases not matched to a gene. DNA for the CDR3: TGTGCCAGCAGGGGCTCGGGACAGAGAATTTATAGCAATCAGCCCCAGCATTTT. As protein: CASRGSGQRIYSNQPQHF.

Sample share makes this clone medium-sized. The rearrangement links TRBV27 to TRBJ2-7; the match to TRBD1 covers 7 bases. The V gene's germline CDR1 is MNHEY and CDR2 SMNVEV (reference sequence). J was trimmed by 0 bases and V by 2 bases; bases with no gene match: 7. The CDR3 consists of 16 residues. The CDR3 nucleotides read TGTGCCAGCAGTTTAAACCCCGGGACAGCCTCCTACGAGCAGTACTTC. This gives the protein CASSLNPGTASYEQYF.

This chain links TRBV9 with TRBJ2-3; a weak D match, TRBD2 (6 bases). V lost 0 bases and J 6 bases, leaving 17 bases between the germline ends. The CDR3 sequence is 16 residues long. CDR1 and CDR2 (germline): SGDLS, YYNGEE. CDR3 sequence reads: CASSVGSGAEGDTQYF. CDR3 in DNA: TGTGCCAGCAGCGTAGGTAGCGGTGCCGAGGGGGATACGCAGTATTTT.

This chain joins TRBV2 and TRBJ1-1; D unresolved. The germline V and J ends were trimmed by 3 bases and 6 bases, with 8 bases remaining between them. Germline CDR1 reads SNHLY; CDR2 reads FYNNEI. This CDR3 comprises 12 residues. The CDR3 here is CASSEAGPEAFF. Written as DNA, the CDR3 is TGTGCCAGCAGTGAGGCAGGCCCTGAAGCTTTCTTT.

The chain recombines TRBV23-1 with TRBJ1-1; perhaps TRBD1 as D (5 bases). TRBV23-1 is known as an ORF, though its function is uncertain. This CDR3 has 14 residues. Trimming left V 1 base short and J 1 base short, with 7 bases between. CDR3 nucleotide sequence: TGCGCCAGCAGTCAATACGGGGGGAACACTGAAGCTTTCTTT. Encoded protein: CASSQYGGNTEAFF.

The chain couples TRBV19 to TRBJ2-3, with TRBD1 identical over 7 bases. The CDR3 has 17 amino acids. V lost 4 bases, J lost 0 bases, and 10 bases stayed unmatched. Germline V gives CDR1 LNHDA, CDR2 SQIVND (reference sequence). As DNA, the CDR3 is TGTGCCAGTAGTAATCACAGGGGTCGTTATAGCACAGATACGCAGTATTTT. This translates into CASSNHRGRYSTDTQYF.

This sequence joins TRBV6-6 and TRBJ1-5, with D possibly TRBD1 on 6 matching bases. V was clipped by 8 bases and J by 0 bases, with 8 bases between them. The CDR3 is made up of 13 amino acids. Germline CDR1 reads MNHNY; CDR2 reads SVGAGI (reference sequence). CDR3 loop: CASGTNSNQPQHF. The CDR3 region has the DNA TGTGCCAGCGGGACAAATAGCAATCAGCCCCAGCATTTT.

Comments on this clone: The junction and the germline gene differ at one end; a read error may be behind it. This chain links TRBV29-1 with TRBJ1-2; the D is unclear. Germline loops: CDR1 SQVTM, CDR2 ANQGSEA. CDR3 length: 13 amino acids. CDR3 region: CSVERQVDYGYTF. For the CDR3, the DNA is TGCAGCGTTGAGAGGCAGGTGGACTACGGCTACACCTTC.

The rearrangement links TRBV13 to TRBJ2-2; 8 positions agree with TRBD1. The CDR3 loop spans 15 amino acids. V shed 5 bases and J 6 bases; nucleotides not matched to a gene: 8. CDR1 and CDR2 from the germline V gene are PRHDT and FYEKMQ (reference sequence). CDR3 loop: CASSTRLQGAGELFF. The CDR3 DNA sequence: TGTGCCAGCAGCACTCGATTACAGGGGGCCGGGGAGCTGTTTTTT.

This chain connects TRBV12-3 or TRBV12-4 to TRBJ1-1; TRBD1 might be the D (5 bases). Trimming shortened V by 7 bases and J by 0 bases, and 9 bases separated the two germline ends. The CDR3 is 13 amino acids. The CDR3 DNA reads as TGTGCCAGCACAGGGAACATGAACACTGAAGCTTTCTTT. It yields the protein CASTGNMNTEAFF.

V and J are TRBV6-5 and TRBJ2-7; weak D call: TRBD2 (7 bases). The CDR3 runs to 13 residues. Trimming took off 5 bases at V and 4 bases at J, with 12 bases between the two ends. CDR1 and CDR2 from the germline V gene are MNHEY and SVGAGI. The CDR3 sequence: CASSPGGQYEQYF. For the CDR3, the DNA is TGTGCCAGCAGTCCGGGGGGACAATACGAGCAGTACTTC.

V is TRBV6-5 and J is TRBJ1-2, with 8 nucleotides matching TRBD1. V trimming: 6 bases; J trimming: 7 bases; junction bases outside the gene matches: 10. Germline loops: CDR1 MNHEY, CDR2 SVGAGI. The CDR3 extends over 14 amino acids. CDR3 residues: CASRPDRAVSGYTF. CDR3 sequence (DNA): TGTGCCAGCAGGCCGGACAGGGCCGTTAGTGGCTACACCTTC.

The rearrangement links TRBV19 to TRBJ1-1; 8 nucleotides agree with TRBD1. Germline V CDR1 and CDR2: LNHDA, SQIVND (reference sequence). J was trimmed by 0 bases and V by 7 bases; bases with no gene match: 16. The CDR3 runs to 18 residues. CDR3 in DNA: TGTGCCAGTAAGCGGACAGGGCAGCAGAGGGGGCTGAACACTGAAGCTTTCTTT. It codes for CASKRTGQQRGLNTEAFF.

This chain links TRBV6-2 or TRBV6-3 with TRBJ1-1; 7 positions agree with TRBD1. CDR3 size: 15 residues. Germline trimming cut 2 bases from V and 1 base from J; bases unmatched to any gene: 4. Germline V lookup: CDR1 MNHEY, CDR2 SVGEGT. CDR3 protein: CASSYPGGRNTEAFF. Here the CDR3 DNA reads TGTGCCAGCAGTTACCCAGGGGGAAGGAACACTGAAGCTTTCTTT.